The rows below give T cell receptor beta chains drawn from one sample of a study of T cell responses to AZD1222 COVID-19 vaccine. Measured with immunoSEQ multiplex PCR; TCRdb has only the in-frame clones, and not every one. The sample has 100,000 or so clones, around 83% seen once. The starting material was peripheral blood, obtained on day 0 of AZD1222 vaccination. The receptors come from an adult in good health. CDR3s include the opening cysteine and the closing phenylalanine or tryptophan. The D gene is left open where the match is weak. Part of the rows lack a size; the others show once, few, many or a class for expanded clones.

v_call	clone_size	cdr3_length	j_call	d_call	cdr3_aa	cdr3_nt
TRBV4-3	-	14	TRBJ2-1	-	CASSQTSKGYEQFF	TGCGCCAGCAGCCAAACTAGTAAGGGATATGAGCAGTTCTTC
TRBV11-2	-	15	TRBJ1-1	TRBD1	CASSRDRGLNTEAFF	TGTGCCAGCAGCCGCGACAGGGGCTTGAACACTGAAGCTTTCTTT
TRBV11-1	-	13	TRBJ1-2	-	CASSLEGYDGYTF	TGTGCCAGCAGCTTAGAGGGGTATGATGGCTACACCTTC
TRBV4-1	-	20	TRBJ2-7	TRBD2	CASSQEEFLAGRILLYEQYF	TGCGCCAGCAGCCAAGAGGAGTTTCTAGCGGGACGCATTCTCCTTTACGAGCAGTACTTC
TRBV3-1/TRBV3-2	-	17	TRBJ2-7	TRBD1	CASSQGGATGGGYEQYF	TGTGCCAGCAGCCAAGGAGGTGCGACAGGGGGCGGTTACGAGCAGTACTTC
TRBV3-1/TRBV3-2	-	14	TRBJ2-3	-	CASSQGSRADAQYF	TGTGCCAGCAGCCAGGGGAGTCGGGCGGACGCGCAGTATTTT
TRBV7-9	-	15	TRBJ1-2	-	CASSLAGAQGGGYTF	TGTGCCAGCAGCTTAGCGGGGGCCCAAGGCGGGGGCTACACCTTC
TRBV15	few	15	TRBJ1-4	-	CATSGKGRPGEKLFF	TGTGCCACCAGCGGCAAGGGACGGCCGGGGGAAAAACTGTTTTTT
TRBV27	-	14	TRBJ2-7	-	CASSPRGELYEQYF	TGTGCCAGCAGTCCCCGAGGGGAGCTCTACGAGCAGTACTTC
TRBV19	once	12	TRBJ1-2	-	CASSIDSYGYTF	TGTGCCAGTAGTATAGACAGCTATGGCTACACCTTC
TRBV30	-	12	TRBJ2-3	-	CAWSPGQGTQYF	TGTGCCTGGAGTCCAGGTCAGGGTACGCAGTATTTT
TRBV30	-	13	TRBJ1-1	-	CAWSGLRWTEAFF	TGTGCCTGGAGCGGGTTGAGGTGGACTGAAGCTTTCTTT
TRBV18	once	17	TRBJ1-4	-	CASSPTGRDATNEKLFF	TGTGCCAGCTCACCAACCGGGAGGGATGCGACTAATGAAAAACTGTTTTTT
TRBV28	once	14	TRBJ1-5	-	CASSLPPDNQPQHF	TGTGCCAGCAGCCTACCCCCGGACAATCAGCCCCAGCATTTT
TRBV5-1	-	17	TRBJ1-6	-	CASSLLPGDSYNSPLHF	TGCGCCAGCAGCTTGTTGCCAGGGGACTCCTATAATTCACCCCTCCACTTT
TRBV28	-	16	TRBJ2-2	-	CASSLLGGRGTGELFF	TGTGCCAGCAGTTTACTCGGGGGGCGCGGGACCGGGGAGCTGTTTTTT
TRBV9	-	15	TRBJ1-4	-	CASSTLGRGNEKLFF	TGTGCCAGCAGCACCCTCGGCAGGGGTAATGAAAAACTGTTTTTT
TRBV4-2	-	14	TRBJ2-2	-	CASSHDREAGELFF	TGTGCCAGCAGCCACGACAGGGAGGCCGGGGAGCTGTTTTTT
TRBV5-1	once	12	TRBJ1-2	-	CASTQGNYGYTF	TGCGCCAGCACGCAGGGGAACTATGGCTACACCTTC
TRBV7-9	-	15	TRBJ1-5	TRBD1	CASSRGQGIDQPQHF	TGTGCCAGCAGCCGGGGACAGGGGATCGATCAGCCCCAGCATTTT
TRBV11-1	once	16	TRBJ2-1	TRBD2	CASSLGGLAGGGEQFF	TGTGCCAGCAGCTTAGGCGGACTAGCGGGAGGAGGTGAGCAGTTCTTC
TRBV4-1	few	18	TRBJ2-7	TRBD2	CASSPGLAGGHSSYEQYF	TGCGCCAGCAGCCCGGGACTAGCGGGAGGCCATAGCTCCTACGAGCAGTACTTC
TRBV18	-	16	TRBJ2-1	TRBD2	CASSPLAGGTGGEQFF	TGTGCCAGCTCACCGTTAGCGGGAGGGACTGGAGGTGAGCAGTTCTTC
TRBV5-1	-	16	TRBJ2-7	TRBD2	CASSLAFGTSGYEQYF	TGCGCCAGCAGCTTGGCCTTCGGGACTAGCGGTTACGAGCAGTACTTC
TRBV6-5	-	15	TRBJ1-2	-	CASSYSWGPNYGYTF	TGTGCCAGCAGTTACTCGTGGGGCCCCAACTATGGCTACACCTTC
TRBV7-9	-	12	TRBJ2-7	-	CASSPPGAEQYF	TGTGCCAGCAGCCCGCCGGGCGCCGAGCAGTACTTC
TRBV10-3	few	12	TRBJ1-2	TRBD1	CASVQGFYGYTF	TGTGCCTCAGTACAGGGGTTTTACGGCTACACCTTC
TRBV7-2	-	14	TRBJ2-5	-	CASSSSRVQETQYF	TGTGCCAGCAGCTCTAGCCGGGTCCAAGAGACCCAGTACTTC
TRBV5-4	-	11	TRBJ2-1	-	CASSTDYQQFF	TGTGCCAGCAGCACGGACTACCAGCAGTTCTTC
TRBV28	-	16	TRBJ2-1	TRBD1	CASSFPPTGGADEQFF	TGTGCCAGCAGTTTCCCCCCGACAGGGGGCGCGGATGAGCAGTTCTTC
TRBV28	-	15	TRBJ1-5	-	CASSRGVLGTQPQHF	TGTGCCAGCAGTCGAGGGGTATTGGGCACTCAGCCCCAGCATTTT
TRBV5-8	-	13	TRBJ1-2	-	CASSTGTPHGYTF	TGTGCCAGCAGCACTGGGACGCCTCATGGCTACACCTTC
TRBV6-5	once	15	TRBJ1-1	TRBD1	CASSLHRGREAEAFF	TGTGCCAGCAGCCTACACAGGGGGCGAGAGGCTGAAGCTTTCTTT
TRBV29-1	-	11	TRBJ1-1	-	CSVGTGTEAFF	TGCAGCGTTGGTACAGGGACTGAAGCTTTCTTT
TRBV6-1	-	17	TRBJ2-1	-	CASSESVGRPSYNEQFF	TGTGCCAGCAGTGAATCCGTGGGCAGACCCTCCTACAATGAGCAGTTCTTC
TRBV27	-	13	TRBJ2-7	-	CASRGRLTYEQYF	TGTGCCAGCAGAGGCAGGTTAACCTACGAGCAGTACTTC
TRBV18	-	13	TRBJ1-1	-	CASSPPAGLGAFF	TGTGCCAGCTCACCACCGGCAGGGCTGGGCGCTTTCTTT